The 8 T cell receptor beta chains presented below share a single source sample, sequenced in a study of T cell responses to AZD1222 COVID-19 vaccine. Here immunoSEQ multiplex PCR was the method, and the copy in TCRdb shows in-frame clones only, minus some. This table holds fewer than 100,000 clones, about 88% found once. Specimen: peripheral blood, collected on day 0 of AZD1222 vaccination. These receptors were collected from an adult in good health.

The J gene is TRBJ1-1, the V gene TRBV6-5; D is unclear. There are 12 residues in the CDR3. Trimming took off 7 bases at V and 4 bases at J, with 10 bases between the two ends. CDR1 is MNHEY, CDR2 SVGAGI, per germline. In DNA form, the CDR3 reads TGTGCCAGCACCCTAGAGGGCACTGAAGCTTTCTTT. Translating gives CASTLEGTEAFF.

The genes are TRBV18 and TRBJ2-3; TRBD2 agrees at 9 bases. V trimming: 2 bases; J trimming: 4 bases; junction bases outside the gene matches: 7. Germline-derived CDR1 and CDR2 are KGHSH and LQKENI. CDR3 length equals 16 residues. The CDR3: CASSPRAGGTPDTQYF. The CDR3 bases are TGTGCCAGCTCACCAAGAGCGGGGGGCACCCCAGATACGCAGTATTTT. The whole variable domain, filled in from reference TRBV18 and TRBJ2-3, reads NAGVMQNPRHLVRRRGQEARLRCSPMKGHSHVYWYRQLPEEGLKFMVYLQKENIIDESGMPKERFSAEFPKEGPSILRIQQVVRGDSAAYFCASSPRAGGTPDTQYFGPGTRLTVL.

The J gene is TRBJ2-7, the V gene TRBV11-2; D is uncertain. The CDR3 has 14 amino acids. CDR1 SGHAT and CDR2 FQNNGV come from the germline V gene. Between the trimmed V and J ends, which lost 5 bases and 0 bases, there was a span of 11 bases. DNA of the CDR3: TGTGCCAGCAGCCACGGTGGTAGCTCCTACGAGCAGTACTTC. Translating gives CASSHGGSSYEQYF.

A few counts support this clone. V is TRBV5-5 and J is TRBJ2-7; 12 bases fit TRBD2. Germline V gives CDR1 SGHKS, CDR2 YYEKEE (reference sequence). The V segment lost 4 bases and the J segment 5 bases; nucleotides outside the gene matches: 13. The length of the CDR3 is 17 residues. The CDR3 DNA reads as TGTGCCAGCAGCCCCGGGCTAGCGGGGGGGGAGGCTGACGAGCAGTACTTC. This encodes CASSPGLAGGEADEQYF. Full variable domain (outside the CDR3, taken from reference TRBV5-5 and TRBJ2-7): DAGVTQSPTHLIKTRGQQVTLRCSPISGHKSVSWYQQVLGQGPQFIFQYYEKEERGRGNFPDRFSARQFPNYSSELNVNALLLGDSALYLCASSPGLAGGEADEQYFGPGTRLTVT.

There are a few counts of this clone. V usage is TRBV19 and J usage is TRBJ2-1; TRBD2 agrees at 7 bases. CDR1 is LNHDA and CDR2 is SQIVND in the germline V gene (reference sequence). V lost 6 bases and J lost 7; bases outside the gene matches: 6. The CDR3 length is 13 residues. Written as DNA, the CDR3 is TGTGCCAGTAGCCGACTAGCAGGGAATGAGCAGTTCTTC. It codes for CASSRLAGNEQFF.

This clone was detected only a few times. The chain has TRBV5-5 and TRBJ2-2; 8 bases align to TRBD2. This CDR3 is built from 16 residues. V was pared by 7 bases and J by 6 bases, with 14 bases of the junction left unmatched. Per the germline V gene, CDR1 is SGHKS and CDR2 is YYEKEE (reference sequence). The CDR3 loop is CASSGGWTSKAGELFF. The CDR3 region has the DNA TGTGCCAGCTCCGGGGGTTGGACTAGCAAGGCCGGGGAGCTGTTTTTT.

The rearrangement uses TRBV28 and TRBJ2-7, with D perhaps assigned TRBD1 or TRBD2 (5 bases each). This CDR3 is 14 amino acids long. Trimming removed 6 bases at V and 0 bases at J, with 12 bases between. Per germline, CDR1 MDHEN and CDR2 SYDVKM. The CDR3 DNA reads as TGTGCCAGCAGGGGGGAACTCCTCTCCTACGAGCAGTACTTC. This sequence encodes CASRGELLSYEQYF.

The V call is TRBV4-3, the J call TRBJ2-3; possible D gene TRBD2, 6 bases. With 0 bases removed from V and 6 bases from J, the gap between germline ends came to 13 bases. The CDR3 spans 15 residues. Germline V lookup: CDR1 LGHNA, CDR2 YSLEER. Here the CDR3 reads CASSQDLPSADTQYF. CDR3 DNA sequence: TGCGCCAGCAGCCAAGATCTCCCTAGCGCTGATACGCAGTATTTT.